This entry lists 21 T cell receptor beta chains sequenced from one sample in a study of radiotherapy plus CTLA-4 blockade in lung cancer. The table came from immunoSEQ multiplex PCR; TCRdb's copy has only in-frame clones and leaves some out. The sample shows fewer than 100,000 clones, around 80% of them seen only once. This specimen consisted of peripheral blood, obtained from a patient treated with radiotherapy plus ipilimumab. The receptors were gathered from a human donor with non-small cell lung cancer who had stable disease on radiotherapy plus ipilimumab.

This chain connects TRBV7-2 to TRBJ2-1; the D gene is possibly TRBD2 (5 bases). Germline lookup yields CDR1 SGHTA and CDR2 FQGNSA. Trimming pared 1 base from V and 9 bases from J, leaving 10 bases between. The CDR3 has 13 residues. CDR3 amino acids: CASSLVLGGEQFF. In DNA, the CDR3 is TGTGCCAGCAGCTTAGTTTTAGGAGGTGAGCAGTTCTTC.

The V and J genes are TRBV7-8 and TRBJ1-3; no definite D call. Per germline, CDR1 SGHVS and CDR2 FQNEAQ. The CDR3 is 15 amino acids. V lost 4 bases and J 4 bases, leaving 14 bases between the germline ends. CDR3 amino acids: CASSSQLAPGNTIYF. The CDR3, as DNA: TGTGCCAGCAGCTCCCAATTGGCGCCCGGAAACACCATATATTTT.

V and J are TRBV6-5 and TRBJ2-7; D gene ambiguous. The germline CDR1 and CDR2 sequences are MNHEY and SVGAGI. V lost 5 bases and J lost 0, with 8 bases in between. The CDR3 runs 13 residues. CDR3 nucleotide sequence: TGTGCCAGCAGTGAGCCGGTCTCCTACGAGCAGTACTTC. The encoded protein is CASSEPVSYEQYF.

The chain has TRBV6-1 and TRBJ2-3; 7 bases line up with TRBD2. With 3 bases clipped from V and 2 bases from J, the junction kept 11 bases outside the gene matches. Germline lookup yields CDR1 MNHNS and CDR2 SASEGT. The CDR3 is 17 amino acids. DNA of the CDR3: TGTGCCAGCAGTGACCCCCCGGGGAGCGGGGCCACAGATACGCAGTATTTT. Its translation is CASSDPPGSGATDTQYF.

With respect to this clone: This CDR3 is also generated by other DNA sequences in the sample. The V gene is TRBV7-2, the J gene TRBJ2-7; no reliable D call. V dropped 4 bases and J dropped 0 bases, with 4 bases sitting between them. The CDR3 sequence is 12 residues long. Looked up from germline, CDR1 is SGHTA and CDR2 is FQGNSA. The CDR3 nucleotides read TGTGCCAGCAGCTCGAGCTCCTACGAGCAGTACTTC. Protein sequence: CASSSSSYEQYF. Using reference TRBV7-2 and TRBJ2-7 for the parts outside the CDR3, the full variable domain is GAGVSQSPSNKVTEKGKDVELRCDPISGHTALYWYRQSLGQGLEFLIYFQGNSAPDKSGLPSDRFSAERTGGSVSTLTIQRTQQEDSAVYLCASSSSSYEQYFGPGTRLTVT.

The chain employs TRBV6-1 and TRBJ1-1; weak D call: TRBD1 (5 bases). The germline CDR1 and CDR2 sequences are MNHNS and SASEGT. This CDR3 region has 12 residues. V gave up 4 bases and J gave up 5 bases, with 8 bases separating them. CDR3 region: CASSVGLTEAFF. The CDR3 nucleotides read TGTGCCAGCAGTGTGGGGCTAACTGAAGCTTTCTTT.

The rearrangement uses TRBV7-2 and TRBJ2-3, with D maybe TRBD2 (6 bases). Germline V CDR1 and CDR2: SGHTA, FQGNSA. This CDR3 contains 16 residues. Trimming stripped 1 base from V and 1 base from J, with 12 bases between. The DNA of the CDR3 is TGTGCCAGCAGCTTAGTTGGCGGGACTGGCACAGATACGCAGTATTTT. Amino acid sequence: CASSLVGGTGTDTQYF.

The gene calls are TRBV11-1 and TRBJ2-6, with D possibly being TRBD2 (6 bases). Germline-derived CDR1 and CDR2 are SGHAT and FQDESV (reference sequence). Trimming shortened V by 5 bases and J by 4 bases, and 12 bases separated the two germline ends. This CDR3 has 15 residues. CDR3 sequence reads: CASSPGAGGANVLTF. The CDR3 region has the DNA TGTGCCAGCAGCCCGGGAGCAGGGGGGGCCAACGTCCTGACTTTC.

This sequence joins TRBV27 and TRBJ2-7; 7 bases match TRBD2. J was trimmed by 0 bases and V by 7 bases; bases with no gene match: 6. The length of the CDR3 is 14 residues. The germline gives CDR1 MNHEY, CDR2 SMNVEV (reference sequence). CDR3 residues: CASTKGGISYEQYF. The CDR3 nucleotides read TGTGCCAGCACCAAGGGAGGGATCTCCTACGAGCAGTACTTC.

The chain is built from TRBV9 and TRBJ2-1, with D hard to call. Germline assignment: CDR1 SGDLS and CDR2 YYNGEE. V gave up 3 bases and J gave up 6 bases, with 10 bases separating them. The CDR3 runs to 13 residues. CDR3 loop: CASSGYGGNEQFF. The CDR3 coding sequence is TGTGCCAGCAGCGGCTATGGTGGCAATGAGCAGTTCTTC.

This sequence joins TRBV7-9 and TRBJ2-7; D not certain. V was shortened by 4 bases and J by 0 bases, with 13 bases between the two germline ends. The CDR3 length is 15 residues. Per germline, CDR1 SEHNR and CDR2 FQNEAQ (reference sequence). The CDR3 DNA reads as TGTGCCAGCAGCTCCGGATTTTTCAGCTCCTACGAGCAGTACTTC. This sequence encodes CASSSGFFSSYEQYF.

The chain is built from TRBV7-8 and TRBJ1-6; 7 bases are shared with TRBD1. Per germline, CDR1 SGHVS and CDR2 FQNEAQ. The length of the CDR3 is 18 residues. The V segment lost 5 bases and the J segment 0 bases; nucleotides outside the gene matches: 10. CDR3 amino acids: CASSPEGAYSSYNSPLHF. The CDR3, as DNA: TGTGCCAGCAGCCCGGAGGGGGCCTACAGCTCCTATAATTCACCCCTCCACTTT.

This chain links TRBV7-2 with TRBJ2-5; tentatively, D is TRBD2 (6 bases). V dropped 3 bases and J dropped 6 bases, with 14 bases sitting between them. CDR3 length equals 14 residues. Per the germline V gene, CDR1 is SGHTA and CDR2 is FQGNSA. CDR3 residues: CASSLGLTGQTQYF. CDR3 nucleotides: TGTGCCAGCAGCTTGGGACTGACTGGGCAGACCCAGTACTTC.

The chain recombines TRBV6-6 with TRBJ2-3; D remains unclear. Germline-derived CDR1 and CDR2 are MNHNY and SVGAGI (reference sequence). Trimming removed 5 bases from V and 4 bases from J, with 10 bases in between. The CDR3 contains 13 residues. Here the CDR3 DNA reads TGTGCCAGCAGTATGTTCCAATCAGATACGCAGTATTTT. This encodes CASSMFQSDTQYF.

This clone was counted between two and nine times. This chain links TRBV7-2 with TRBJ2-1; 7 bases are a match to TRBD2. Germline CDR1 and CDR2: SGHTA and FQGNSA. This CDR3 is built from 17 residues. The V segment lost 4 bases and the J segment 0 bases; nucleotides outside the gene matches: 9. This chain's CDR3 is CASSSPGGGRSYNEQFF. CDR3 nucleotide sequence: TGTGCCAGCAGCTCCCCTGGCGGGGGACGCTCCTACAATGAGCAGTTCTTC.

This clone was detected once. V and J are TRBV27 and TRBJ2-7; no definite D call. V was cut by 7 bases and J by 1 base, with 14 bases left in between. The germline V gene encodes CDR1 MNHEY and CDR2 SMNVEV (reference sequence). The CDR3 consists of 14 residues. CDR3 residues: CASTPYFGSYEQYF. DNA for the CDR3: TGTGCCAGCACCCCTTATTTCGGGTCCTACGAGCAGTACTTC.

V usage is TRBV7-8 and J usage is TRBJ1-5; no firm D call. Trimming took 1 base from V and 3 from J, leaving 13 bases between them. Germline-derived CDR1 and CDR2 are SGHVS and FQNEAQ. The CDR3 covers 16 residues. The CDR3 reads CASSLGDSPYNQPQHF. In nucleotides, the CDR3 is TGTGCCAGCAGCTTAGGGGATTCCCCGTACAATCAGCCCCAGCATTTT. The entire variable domain, with the rest obtained from reference TRBV7-8 and TRBJ1-5, is as follows: GAGVSQSPRYKVAKRGQDVALRCDPISGHVSLFWYQQALGQGPEFLTYFQNEAQLDKSGLPSDRFFAERPEGSVSTLKIQRTQQEDSAVYLCASSLGDSPYNQPQHFGDGTRLSIL.

This clone was picked up one time. J is TRBJ2-5 and V is TRBV27; D is possibly TRBD2 (6 bases). This CDR3 has 13 residues. CDR1 MNHEY and CDR2 SMNVEV come from the germline V gene (reference sequence). V gave up 11 bases and J gave up 5 bases, with 18 bases separating them. The DNA of the CDR3 is TGTGCCGCGTCGGAGGGTTTGAGTGAGACCCAGTACTTC. Translated, it gives CAASEGLSETQYF.

This clone was detected only a few times. This chain links TRBV6-6 with TRBJ2-7; D is perhaps TRBD1 (6 bases). The V gene's germline CDR1 is MNHNY and CDR2 SVGAGI (reference sequence). Between the trimmed V and J ends, which lost 2 bases and 2 bases, there was a span of 13 bases. The CDR3 consists of 15 residues. In nucleotides, the CDR3 is TGTGCCAGCAGTTACACCCCTGACAGGCCCTACGAGCAGTACTTC. Amino acid sequence: CASSYTPDRPYEQYF.

The chain carries TRBV28 and TRBJ1-5, with D unresolved. Germline V CDR1 and CDR2: MDHEN, SYDVKM. V was pared by 8 bases and J by 7 bases, with 12 bases between. The CDR3 runs 12 residues. The CDR3 reads CASASSIQPQHF. CDR3 sequence (DNA): TGTGCCAGCGCCTCCTCAATACAGCCCCAGCATTTT.

This chain connects TRBV7-8 to TRBJ1-1; D may be TRBD1 (6 bases). Germline CDR1 is SGHVS and CDR2 is FQNEAQ. The V and J ends lost 1 base and 2 bases respectively, with 11 bases between them. The CDR3 sequence is 15 residues long. DNA of the CDR3: TGTGCCAGCAGCTTAGTAGTGGGGGCCAACACTGAAGCTTTCTTT. Residues: CASSLVVGANTEAFF.